This TCR beta chain was documented in a study of human T cells and chemical hapten exposure. As for the study in general: Recorded diagnoses among the mostly female patients were alopecia areata, totalis or universalis.

Noted time point: patch test 1, 2 weeks after DPC sensitization. Treatment defined: therapeutic diphenylcyclopropenone sensitization with weekly scalp DPC. Sample donors consisted of patients with alopecia, aged 18 to 70 years, who were suitable for DPC. CDR3 length: 16 amino acids. Trimming cost V 0 bases and J 2 bases; bases outside gene matches: 6. Germline values: CDR1 SGDLS, CDR2 YYNGEE. Individual cDNA molecules each carried unique molecular identifiers attached by the library. Each CDR3 protein gets one entry after TCRdb re-called the RACE reads with MiXCR. The sample has 85,000 to 100,000 distinct CDR3 sequences, 9.5% to 15% seen once; the top ten hold approximately 2%.

Sequences were derived from whole blood, sampled in connection with sensitization to the hapten diphenylcyclopropenone (DPC). The V and J genes are TRBV9 and TRBJ2-3; 7 nucleotides match TRBD2. The receptor's source is a middle-aged woman with alopecia areata. Some clones in this sample may be carry-over from other donors' samples. The CDR3 DNA reads as TGTGCCAGCAGCGTAGCGGGGGGAACATCCACAGATACGCAGTATTTT. It is translated as CASSVAGGTSTDTQYF.